This record looks at one T cell receptor (beta chain) sequence and its context. The CDR3 contains 16 residues. The germline V gene has CDR1 SGHNT and CDR2 YENEEA. V shed 4 bases and J 2 bases; nucleotides not matched to a gene: 9. In the original processing: Estimation of nucleated cell counts was performed using reference gene primer amplification. The table came from immunoSEQ multiplex PCR; TCRdb's copy has only in-frame clones and leaves some out. V, J and clone size derive from that table, while D and trimming were established from the DNA sequence. The table lists around 150,000 clones, over 80% of them singletons. This entry comes from a study of blood T cell repertoires in COVID-19. Background on the study: COVID-19 samples from acute and convalescent phases originated in the United States, Italy and Spain. Sources were T cells, B-cell-depleted T cells, or PBMCs; the material itself was cDNA or gDNA.

The sample comprised peripheral blood. This chain links TRBV11-3 with TRBJ2-3; 7 nucleotides align to TRBD2. This TCR was recovered from a woman aged 55-69 years who had recovered from COVID-19. This CDR3 reads CASSSKGGGNTDTQYF. Here the CDR3 DNA reads TGTGCCAGCAGCTCCAAAGGCGGGGGAAACACAGATACGCAGTATTTT.